This paragraph covers one TCR beta chain sequence. Per the original data handling: Amplifying reference gene primers gave estimates of nucleated cell counts. The protocol was immunoSEQ multiplex PCR, while the TCRdb copy is restricted to in-frame clones and leaves out a portion. That table gives V, J and clone size, and the DNA gave D and trimming. The data contain 150,000 to 200,000 clones, about four fifths of them seen just once; the ten biggest clones take up more than 9.5%. This sample stems from a study of blood T cell repertoires in COVID-19. Whole-study context: The United States, Italy and Spain supplied acute and convalescent COVID-19 samples. The analysed material was cDNA or gDNA that came from T cells, B-cell-depleted T cells, or PBMCs.

V shed 5 bases, J shed 3 bases, and the junction held 5 bases outside the gene matches. Germline CDR1 SGHRS, CDR2 YFSETQ. This CDR3 region has 15 residues. Input material: peripheral blood. V is TRBV5-1 and J is TRBJ1-3; TRBD1 matches at 10 bases. The clonotype was recovered from a man between 60 and 75 years old with active or convalescent COVID-19. The CDR3 reads CASRSDRGHGNTIYF. DNA for the CDR3: TGCGCCAGCAGGTCTGACAGGGGGCATGGAAACACCATATATTTT.